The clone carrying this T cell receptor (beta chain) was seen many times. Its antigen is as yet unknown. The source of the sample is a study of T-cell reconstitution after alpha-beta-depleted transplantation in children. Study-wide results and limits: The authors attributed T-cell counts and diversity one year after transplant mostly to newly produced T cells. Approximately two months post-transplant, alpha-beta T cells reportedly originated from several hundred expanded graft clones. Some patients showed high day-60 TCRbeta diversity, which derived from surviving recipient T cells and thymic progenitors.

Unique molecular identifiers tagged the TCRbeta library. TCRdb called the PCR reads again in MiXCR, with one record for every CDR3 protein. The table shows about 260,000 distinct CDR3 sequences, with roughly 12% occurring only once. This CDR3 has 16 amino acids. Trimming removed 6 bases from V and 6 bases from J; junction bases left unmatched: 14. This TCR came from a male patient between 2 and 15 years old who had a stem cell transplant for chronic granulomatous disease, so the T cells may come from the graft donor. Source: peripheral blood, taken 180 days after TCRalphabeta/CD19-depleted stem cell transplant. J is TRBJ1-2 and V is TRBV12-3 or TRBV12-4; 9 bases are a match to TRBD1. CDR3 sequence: CASSSRGQGLFNGYTF. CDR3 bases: TGTGCCAGCAGCTCCCGGGGACAGGGTCTTTTTAATGGCTACACCTTC.